The rows below give T cell receptor beta chains drawn from one sample of a study of T cells in Graves' hyperthyroidism and ophthalmopathy. Using its own MiXCR run on the multiplex PCR reads, TCRdb lists one record per CDR3 protein. The repertoire includes about 840,000 distinct CDR3 sequences, about 38% of them detected once, and 8% to 9% sits in the top ten. Material for sequencing was blood. Receptor source: a man younger than 35 with Graves' hyperthyroidism. Each CDR3 is given with its conserved first and last residue. Fields, in order: CDR3 protein, CDR3 DNA, D gene, J gene, CDR3 length, V gene, clone size. A D gene is named only where the DNA matches it firmly. Some rows have no size entry. The others give once, few or many, or a class for an expanded clone.

cdr3_aa: CASSLPQTEQYF
cdr3_nt: TGTGCCAGCAGCCTACCTCAAACGGAGCAGTACTTC
d_call: -
j_call: TRBJ2-7
cdr3_length: 12
v_call: TRBV7-8
clone_size: many

cdr3_aa: CASSYYSGVDTEAFF
cdr3_nt: TGTGCCAGCAGTTACTACTCGGGGGTTGACACTGAAGCTTTCTTT
d_call: -
j_call: TRBJ1-1
cdr3_length: 15
v_call: TRBV9
clone_size: -

cdr3_aa: CASSQGADEKLFF
cdr3_nt: TGCGCCAGCAGCCAAGGGGCCGACGAAAAACTGTTTTTT
d_call: -
j_call: TRBJ1-4
cdr3_length: 13
v_call: TRBV4-1
clone_size: -

cdr3_aa: CASSPDPTYYEQYF
cdr3_nt: TGCGCCAGCAGCCCCGACCCCACTTACTACGAGCAGTACTTC
d_call: -
j_call: TRBJ2-7
cdr3_length: 14
v_call: TRBV7-9
clone_size: -

cdr3_aa: CASSRLQGEEGGEKLFF
cdr3_nt: TGTGCCAGCAGCCGTCTACAGGGGGAAGAGGGCGGTGAAAAACTGTTTTTT
d_call: TRBD1
j_call: TRBJ1-4
cdr3_length: 17
v_call: TRBV11-2
clone_size: -

cdr3_aa: CASTLDGSNQPQHF
cdr3_nt: TGTGCCAGCACCCTCGACGGCTCCAATCAGCCCCAGCATTTT
d_call: -
j_call: TRBJ1-5
cdr3_length: 14
v_call: TRBV2
clone_size: many

cdr3_aa: CASSLAPRGVGNTIYF
cdr3_nt: TGTGCTAGCAGCTTAGCGCCCAGGGGCGTCGGAAACACCATATATTTT
d_call: -
j_call: TRBJ1-3
cdr3_length: 16
v_call: TRBV7-7
clone_size: -

cdr3_aa: CASSSPGGTQYF
cdr3_nt: TGTGCCAGCAGTTCCCCGGGAGGGACCCAGTACTTC
d_call: TRBD2
j_call: TRBJ2-5
cdr3_length: 12
v_call: TRBV7-3
clone_size: many

cdr3_aa: CASSPRFGDQPQHF
cdr3_nt: TGTGCCAGCAGTCCCCGTTTCGGGGATCAGCCCCAGCATTTT
d_call: -
j_call: TRBJ1-5
cdr3_length: 14
v_call: TRBV12-3/TRBV12-4
clone_size: many

cdr3_aa: CASSLAAGAGQETQYF
cdr3_nt: TGTGCCAGCAGCTTGGCAGCGGGGGCTGGGCAAGAGACCCAGTACTTC
d_call: TRBD2
j_call: TRBJ2-5
cdr3_length: 16
v_call: TRBV5-5
clone_size: few

cdr3_aa: CSATKGQGDYGYTF
cdr3_nt: TGCAGTGCTACTAAGGGACAGGGGGACTATGGCTACACCTTC
d_call: TRBD1
j_call: TRBJ1-2
cdr3_length: 14
v_call: TRBV20-1
clone_size: many

cdr3_aa: CASSSGSNEKLFF
cdr3_nt: TGTGCCAGCAGCTCGGGAAGTAATGAAAAACTGTTTTTT
d_call: -
j_call: TRBJ1-4
cdr3_length: 13
v_call: TRBV7-9
clone_size: many

cdr3_aa: CASGQAAGVEQYF
cdr3_nt: TGTGCCAGCGGCCAAGCGGCCGGGGTTGAGCAGTACTTC
d_call: -
j_call: TRBJ2-7
cdr3_length: 13
v_call: TRBV7-2
clone_size: -

cdr3_aa: CASSEAGLYGYTF
cdr3_nt: TGTGCCAGCAGTGAAGCAGGACTCTATGGCTACACCTTC
d_call: -
j_call: TRBJ1-2
cdr3_length: 13
v_call: TRBV2
clone_size: -

cdr3_aa: CASSSGLGTGEQYF
cdr3_nt: TGTGCCAGCTCATCGGGACTAGGAACCGGCGAGCAGTACTTC
d_call: TRBD2
j_call: TRBJ2-7
cdr3_length: 14
v_call: TRBV12-3/TRBV12-4
clone_size: -

cdr3_aa: CATASFSYEQYF
cdr3_nt: TGTGCCACCGCGTCCTTCTCCTACGAGCAGTACTTC
d_call: -
j_call: TRBJ2-7
cdr3_length: 12
v_call: TRBV15
clone_size: many

cdr3_aa: CASSQVTGVDGYTF
cdr3_nt: TGCGCCAGCAGCCAAGTTACAGGGGTAGATGGCTACACCTTC
d_call: TRBD1
j_call: TRBJ1-2
cdr3_length: 14
v_call: TRBV4-1
clone_size: few

cdr3_aa: CASSYGQDTEAFF
cdr3_nt: TGTGCCAGCAGTTACGGACAAGACACTGAAGCTTTCTTT
d_call: -
j_call: TRBJ1-1
cdr3_length: 13
v_call: TRBV6-5
clone_size: few

cdr3_aa: CASSQGRTGKLFF
cdr3_nt: TGTGCCAGCAGCCAAGGCAGGACCGGAAAACTGTTTTTT
d_call: -
j_call: TRBJ1-4
cdr3_length: 13
v_call: TRBV14
clone_size: many

cdr3_aa: CASSVGGSRGTGELFF
cdr3_nt: TGTGCCAGCAGCGTTGGTGGGAGTAGGGGCACCGGGGAGCTGTTTTTT
d_call: -
j_call: TRBJ2-2
cdr3_length: 16
v_call: TRBV9
clone_size: -

cdr3_aa: CASSGGAGRSEQYF
cdr3_nt: TGTGCCAGCAGTGGAGGGGCAGGGAGGAGCGAGCAGTACTTC
d_call: -
j_call: TRBJ2-7
cdr3_length: 14
v_call: TRBV2
clone_size: many

cdr3_aa: CASSAGQAWELYPGELFF
cdr3_nt: TGCGCCAGCAGCGCCGGACAGGCTTGGGAACTTTACCCCGGGGAGCTGTTTTTT
d_call: TRBD1
j_call: TRBJ2-2
cdr3_length: 18
v_call: TRBV10-2
clone_size: -

cdr3_aa: CSVEDGDYEQYF
cdr3_nt: TGCAGCGTTGAAGACGGAGACTACGAGCAGTACTTC
d_call: -
j_call: TRBJ2-7
cdr3_length: 12
v_call: TRBV29-1
clone_size: many

cdr3_aa: CSVGENYGYTF
cdr3_nt: TGCAGCGTGGGGGAAAACTATGGCTACACCTTC
d_call: -
j_call: TRBJ1-2
cdr3_length: 11
v_call: TRBV29-1
clone_size: -

cdr3_aa: CSVILGTGVRGKAFF
cdr3_nt: TGCAGCGTAATCCTCGGGACAGGGGTGAGAGGAAAAGCTTTCTTT
d_call: TRBD1
j_call: TRBJ1-1
cdr3_length: 15
v_call: TRBV29-1
clone_size: -